The following is a T cell receptor beta chain sequence with its context. The CDR3 totals 15 residues. V lost 0 bases to trimming and J lost 2 bases, with 10 bases between them. The germline V gene has CDR1 SGDLS and CDR2 YYNGEE. These data belong to a study of blood T cell repertoires in COVID-19. Study overall: Material from acute and convalescent COVID-19 was sourced from the United States, Italy and Spain. Nucleic acid was either cDNA or gDNA, and it came from T cells, B-cell-depleted T cells, or PBMCs.

In the authors' methods: Scientists estimated how many nucleated cells there were by amplifying reference gene primers. Sequenced by immunoSEQ multiplex PCR; TCRdb stores in-frame clones only, minus some. V and J calls and clone size follow that table, whereas D and trimming were derived from the DNA. The repertoire has some 160,000 clones, about four fifths of them found once; the top ten carry around 9.9%. Specimen: peripheral blood. This clonotype originated in a man in his 70s with active or convalescent COVID-19. The rearrangement uses TRBV9 and TRBJ2-3; no firm D call. The CDR3 DNA reads TGTGCCAGCAGCGTAGGAGTCAACCCCACAGATACGCAGTATTTT. This encodes CASSVGVNPTDTQYF.